Below, 10 T cell receptor beta chains from the same sample are listed, as sequenced in a study of shared clonotypes between healthy human individuals. Sequenced by immunoSEQ multiplex PCR; TCRdb stores in-frame clones only, minus some. This sample has over 2 million clones, with around 92% found just once. What was sequenced was naive CD4+ T cells from PBMCs. The sample's subset: CD45RA+ positively selected. The receptors stem from a man aged 18 to 30 in good health. Some clones in this sample may be carry-over from other donors' samples.

This chain joins TRBV5-1 and TRBJ1-3; D gene ambiguous. Deletions cut 0 bases from V and 0 bases from J, with 13 bases between. The CDR3 runs 17 residues. Germline V gives CDR1 SGHRS, CDR2 YFSETQ. The CDR3 loop reads CASSLVPRSLSGNTIYF. CDR3 in DNA: TGCGCCAGCAGCTTGGTACCCCGGAGCCTCTCTGGAAACACCATATATTTT.

This chain links TRBV6-1 with TRBJ1-1; D is uncertain. The CDR3 spans 13 residues. In germline, CDR1 is MNHNS, CDR2 SASEGT. Trimming removed 8 bases from V and 1 base from J, with 11 bases in between. The CDR3 sequence: CASRRTANTEAFF. The CDR3 bases are TGTGCCAGCCGACGGACCGCGAACACTGAAGCTTTCTTT.

The gene calls are TRBV7-9 and TRBJ2-3, with D possibly TRBD2 on 5 matching bases. The ends were cut back, 1 base at V and 8 bases at J, with 10 bases in the middle. Per the germline V gene, CDR1 is SEHNR and CDR2 is FQNEAQ (reference sequence). The CDR3 totals 13 residues. CDR3 region: CASSLDEGSTQYF. CDR3 DNA sequence: TGTGCCAGCAGCTTAGACGAGGGTAGTACGCAGTATTTT.

The chain employs TRBV28 and TRBJ1-2; no reliable D call. There are 16 residues in the CDR3. Trimming shortened V by 5 bases and J by 4 bases, and 20 bases separated the two germline ends. Germline V gene lookup returns CDR1 MDHEN and CDR2 SYDVKM. The CDR3 sequence: CASSLPTLGILYGYTF. In nucleotides, the CDR3 is TGTGCCAGCAGTCTACCGACCTTGGGGATTCTCTATGGCTACACCTTC.

The chain has TRBV10-3 and TRBJ2-7; 7 nucleotides line up with TRBD1. V lost 2 bases and J lost 1; bases outside the gene matches: 8. Germline V gives CDR1 ENHRY, CDR2 SYGVKD. The CDR3 is made up of 16 amino acids. CDR3 in DNA: TGTGCCATCAGTGAGCTTCAGCAGACAGGGTCCTACGAGCAGTACTTC. Its protein product is CAISELQQTGSYEQYF.

The chain recombines TRBV7-3 with TRBJ2-1; TRBD1 matches 10 bases. CDR3 length: 18 residues. The V gene end was trimmed by 3 bases and the J gene end by 1 base; junction bases not matched to a gene: 9. Germline V gene lookup returns CDR1 SGHTA and CDR2 FQGTGA. The CDR3 loop is CASSFRDRGSGSYNEQFF. The CDR3, as DNA: TGTGCCAGCAGCTTCCGGGACAGGGGCTCCGGGTCCTACAATGAGCAGTTCTTC.

The chain combines TRBV6-1 with TRBJ1-4; TRBD1 might be the D (6 bases). V lost 6 bases, J lost 4 bases, and 15 bases lay in between. Germline-derived CDR1 and CDR2 are MNHNS and SASEGT. The CDR3 length is 15 residues. The CDR3 DNA sequence: TGTGCCAGCAGGAACAGGGCACTCGGTAATGAAAAACTGTTTTTT. It is translated as CASRNRALGNEKLFF.

V gene TRBV29-1 combines with J gene TRBJ2-7; 12 nucleotides line up with TRBD1. Germline values: CDR1 SQVTM, CDR2 ANQGSEA. Trimming removed 7 bases from V and 5 bases from J; junction bases left unmatched: 3. This CDR3 is built from 12 residues. CDR3 nucleotides: TGCAGCGGGGGACAGGGGGCCCACGAGCAGTACTTC. Encoded protein: CSGGQGAHEQYF.

This clone was observed once. This sequence joins TRBV28 and TRBJ2-6, with D possibly called TRBD1 or TRBD2 (5 bases each). The CDR3 loop spans 17 amino acids. Germline loops: CDR1 MDHEN, CDR2 SYDVKM. V was shortened by 7 bases and J by 4 bases, with 20 bases between the two germline ends. The CDR3, as DNA: TGTGCCAGCACCCGGGGACGGGCTAGAAGGGGGGCCAACGTCCTGACTTTC. This translates into CASTRGRARRGANVLTF.

This chain joins TRBV7-9 and TRBJ1-2; D remains ambiguous. V gave up 5 bases and J gave up 2 bases, with 15 bases separating them. There are 15 residues in the CDR3. The germline gives CDR1 SEHNR, CDR2 FQNEAQ (reference sequence). The CDR3 region is CASSPPREGNYGYTF. CDR3 coding DNA: TGTGCCAGCAGCCCTCCCCGGGAGGGAAACTATGGCTACACCTTC. Full variable domain (missing parts from reference TRBV7-9 and TRBJ1-2): DTGVSQNPRHKITKRGQNVTFRCDPISEHNRLYWYRQTLGQGPEFLTYFQNEAQLEKSRLLSDRFSAERPKGSFSTLEIQRTEQGDSAMYLCASSPPREGNYGYTFGSGTRLTVV.